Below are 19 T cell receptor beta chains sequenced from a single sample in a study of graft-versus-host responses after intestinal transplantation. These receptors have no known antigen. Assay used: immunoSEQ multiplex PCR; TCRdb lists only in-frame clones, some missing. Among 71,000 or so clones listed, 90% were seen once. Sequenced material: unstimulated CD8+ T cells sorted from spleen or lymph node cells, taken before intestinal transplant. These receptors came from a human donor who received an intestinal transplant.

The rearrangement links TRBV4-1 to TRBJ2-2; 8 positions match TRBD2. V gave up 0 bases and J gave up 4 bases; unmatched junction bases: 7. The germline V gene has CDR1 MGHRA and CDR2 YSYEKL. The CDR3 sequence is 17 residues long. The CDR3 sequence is CASSQERDRGGTGELFF. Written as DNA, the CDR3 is TGCGCCAGCAGCCAAGAGAGGGATCGGGGGGGCACCGGGGAGCTGTTTTTT.

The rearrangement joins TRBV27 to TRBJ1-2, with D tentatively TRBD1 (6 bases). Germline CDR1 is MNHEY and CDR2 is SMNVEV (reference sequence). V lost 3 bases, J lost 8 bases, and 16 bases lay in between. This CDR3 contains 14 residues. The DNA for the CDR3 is TGTGCCAGCAGTTTTGGGGGGGCAGGGCGAGGCTACACCTTC. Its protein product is CASSFGGAGRGYTF.

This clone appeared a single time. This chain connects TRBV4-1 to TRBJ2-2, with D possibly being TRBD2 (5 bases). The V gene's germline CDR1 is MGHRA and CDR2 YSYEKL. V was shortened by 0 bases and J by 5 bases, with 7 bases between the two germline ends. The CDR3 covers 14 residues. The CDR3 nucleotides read TGCGCCAGCAGCCAAGAGAGGAGGACCGGGGAGCTGTTTTTT. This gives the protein CASSQERRTGELFF.

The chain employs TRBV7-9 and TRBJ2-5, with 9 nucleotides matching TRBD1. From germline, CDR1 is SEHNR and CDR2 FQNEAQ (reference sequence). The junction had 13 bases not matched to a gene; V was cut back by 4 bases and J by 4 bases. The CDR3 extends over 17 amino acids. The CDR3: CASSSPKSTGGGETQYF. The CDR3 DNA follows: TGTGCCAGCAGCTCCCCGAAATCGACAGGGGGGGGAGAGACCCAGTACTTC.

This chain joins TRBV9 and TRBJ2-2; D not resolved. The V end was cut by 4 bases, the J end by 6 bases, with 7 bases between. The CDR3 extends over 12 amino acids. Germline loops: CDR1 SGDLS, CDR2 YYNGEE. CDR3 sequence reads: CASSPVAGELFF. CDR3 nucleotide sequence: TGTGCCAGCAGCCCGGTTGCCGGGGAGCTGTTTTTT.

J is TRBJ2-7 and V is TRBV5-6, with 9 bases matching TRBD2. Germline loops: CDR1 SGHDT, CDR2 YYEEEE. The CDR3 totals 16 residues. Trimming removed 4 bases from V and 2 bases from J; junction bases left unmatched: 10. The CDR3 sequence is CASSLISGGSPYEQYF. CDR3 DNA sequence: TGTGCCAGCAGCCTCATTAGCGGGGGATCTCCCTACGAGCAGTACTTC.

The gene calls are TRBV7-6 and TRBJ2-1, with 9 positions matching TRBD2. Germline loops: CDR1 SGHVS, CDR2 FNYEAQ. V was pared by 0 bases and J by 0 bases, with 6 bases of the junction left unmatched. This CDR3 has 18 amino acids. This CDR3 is CASSLASGGPLSYNEQFF. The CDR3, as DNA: TGTGCCAGCAGCTTAGCTAGCGGGGGCCCTCTCTCCTACAATGAGCAGTTCTTC.

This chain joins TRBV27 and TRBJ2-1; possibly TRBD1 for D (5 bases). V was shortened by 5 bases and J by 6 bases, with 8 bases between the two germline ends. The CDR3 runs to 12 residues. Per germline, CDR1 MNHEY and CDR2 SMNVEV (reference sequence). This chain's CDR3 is CASSIRGNEQFF. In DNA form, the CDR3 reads TGTGCCAGCAGTATTAGGGGCAATGAGCAGTTCTTC.

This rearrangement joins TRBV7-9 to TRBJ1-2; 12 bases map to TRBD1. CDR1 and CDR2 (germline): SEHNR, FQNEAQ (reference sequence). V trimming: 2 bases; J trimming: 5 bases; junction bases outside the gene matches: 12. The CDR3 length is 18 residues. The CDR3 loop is CASSLTYRDRGLGYGYTF. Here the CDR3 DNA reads TGTGCCAGCAGCTTAACCTACCGGGACAGGGGGCTGGGGTATGGCTACACCTTC.

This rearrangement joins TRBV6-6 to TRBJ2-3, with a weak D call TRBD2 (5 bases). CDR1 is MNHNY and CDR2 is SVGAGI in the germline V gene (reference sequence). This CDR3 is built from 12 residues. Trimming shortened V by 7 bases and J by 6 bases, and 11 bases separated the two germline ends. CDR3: CASTPSGDTQYF. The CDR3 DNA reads TGTGCCAGCACCCCATCGGGGGATACGCAGTATTTT.

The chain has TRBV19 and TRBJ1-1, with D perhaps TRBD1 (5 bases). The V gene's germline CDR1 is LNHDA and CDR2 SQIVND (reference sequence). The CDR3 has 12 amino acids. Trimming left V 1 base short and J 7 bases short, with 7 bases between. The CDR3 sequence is CASSIGGVEAFF. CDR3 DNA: TGTGCCAGTAGTATAGGGGGCGTTGAAGCTTTCTTT.

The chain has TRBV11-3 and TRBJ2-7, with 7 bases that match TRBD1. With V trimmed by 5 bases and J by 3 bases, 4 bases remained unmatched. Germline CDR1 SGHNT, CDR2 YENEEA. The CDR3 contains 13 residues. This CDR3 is CASSDRQGYEQYF. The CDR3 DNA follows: TGTGCCAGCAGCGACCGACAGGGCTACGAGCAGTACTTC.

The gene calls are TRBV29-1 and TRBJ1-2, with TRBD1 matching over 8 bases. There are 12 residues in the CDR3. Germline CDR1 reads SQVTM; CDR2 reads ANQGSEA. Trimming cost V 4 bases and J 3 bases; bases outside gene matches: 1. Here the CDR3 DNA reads TGCAGCGTTGCGGGACAGGACTATGGCTACACCTTC. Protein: CSVAGQDYGYTF.

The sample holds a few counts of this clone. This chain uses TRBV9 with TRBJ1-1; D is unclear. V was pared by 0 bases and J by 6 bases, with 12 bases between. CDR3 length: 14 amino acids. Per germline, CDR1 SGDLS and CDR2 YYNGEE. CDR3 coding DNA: TGTGCCAGCAGCGTAGGGTCGGGAATGTCTGAAGCTTTCTTT. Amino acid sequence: CASSVGSGMSEAFF.

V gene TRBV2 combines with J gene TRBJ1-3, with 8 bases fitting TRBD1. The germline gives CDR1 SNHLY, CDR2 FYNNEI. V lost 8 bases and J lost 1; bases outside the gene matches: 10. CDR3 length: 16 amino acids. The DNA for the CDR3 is TGTGCCAGCGTGGACAGGGCCACTGAGTCTGGAAACACCATATATTTT. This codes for CASVDRATESGNTIYF.

DNA for the CDR3: TGTGCCAGCAGTCCATGGACAGGGGAAGGGGATGAGCAGTTCTTC. Translation: CASSPWTGEGDEQFF. The gene calls are TRBV6-6 and TRBJ2-1; TRBD1 agrees at 9 bases. The CDR3 is made up of 15 amino acids. Per germline, CDR1 MNHNY and CDR2 SVGAGI (reference sequence). V shed 5 bases and J 8 bases; nucleotides not matched to a gene: 10.

CDR3 amino acids: CSAGTPQGEQYF. The CDR3 DNA reads TGCAGCGCCGGGACACCCCAGGGGGAGCAGTACTTC. The J gene is TRBJ2-7, the V gene TRBV29-1; D is possibly TRBD1 (6 bases). The CDR3 loop spans 12 amino acids. V was pared by 7 bases and J by 7 bases, with 17 bases between. Germline values: CDR1 SQVTM, CDR2 ANQGSEA.

For the CDR3, the DNA is TGCGCCAGCAGCCAAGTCTTTCCCGGGACAGACTATGGCTACACCTTC. Protein sequence: CASSQVFPGTDYGYTF. The rearrangement links TRBV4-1 to TRBJ1-2, with 7 bases matching TRBD1. Trimming took 1 base from V and 3 from J; bases not matched to a gene: 8. CDR1 and CDR2 from the germline V gene are MGHRA and YSYEKL. CDR3 size: 16 residues.

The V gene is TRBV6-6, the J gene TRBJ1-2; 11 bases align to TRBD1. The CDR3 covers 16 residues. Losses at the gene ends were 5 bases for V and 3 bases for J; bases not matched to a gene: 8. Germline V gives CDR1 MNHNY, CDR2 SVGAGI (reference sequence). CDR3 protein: CASSPAGQGVDYGYTF. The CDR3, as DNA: TGTGCCAGCAGTCCGGCGGGACAGGGGGTCGACTATGGCTACACCTTC.